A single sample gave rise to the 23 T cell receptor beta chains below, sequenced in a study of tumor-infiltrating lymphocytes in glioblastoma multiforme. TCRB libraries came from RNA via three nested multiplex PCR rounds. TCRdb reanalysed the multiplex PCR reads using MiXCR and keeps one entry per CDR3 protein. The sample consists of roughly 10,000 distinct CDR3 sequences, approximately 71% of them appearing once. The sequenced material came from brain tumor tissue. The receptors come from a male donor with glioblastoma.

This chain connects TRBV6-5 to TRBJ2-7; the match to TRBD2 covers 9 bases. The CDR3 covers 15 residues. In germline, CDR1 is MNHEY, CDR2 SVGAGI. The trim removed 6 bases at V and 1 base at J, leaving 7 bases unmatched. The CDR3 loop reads CASRTRTSGSYEQYF. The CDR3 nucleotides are TGTGCCAGCAGGACTCGCACTAGCGGGTCCTACGAGCAGTACTTC.

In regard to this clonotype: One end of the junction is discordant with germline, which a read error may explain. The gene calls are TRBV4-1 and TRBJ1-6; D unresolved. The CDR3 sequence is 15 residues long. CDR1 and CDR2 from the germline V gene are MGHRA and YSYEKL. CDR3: CASQSMASGVSPLHF. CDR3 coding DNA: TGCGCCAGCCAAAGCATGGCATCTGGGGTTTCACCCCTCCACTTC.

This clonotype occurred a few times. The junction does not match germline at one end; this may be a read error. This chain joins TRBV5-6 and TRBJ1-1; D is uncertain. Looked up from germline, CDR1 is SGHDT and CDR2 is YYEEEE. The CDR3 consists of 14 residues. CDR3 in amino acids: CASSLAKTETEALF. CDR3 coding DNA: TGTGCCAGCAGCTTGGCGAAGACGGAGACTGAAGCTCTCTTT.

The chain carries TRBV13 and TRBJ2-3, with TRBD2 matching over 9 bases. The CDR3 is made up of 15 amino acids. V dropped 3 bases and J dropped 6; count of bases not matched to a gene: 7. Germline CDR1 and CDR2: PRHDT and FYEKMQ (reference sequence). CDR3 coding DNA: TGTGCCAGCAGCTTCAAGCGGGGGGCAGGGGATACGCAGTATTTT. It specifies CASSFKRGAGDTQYF. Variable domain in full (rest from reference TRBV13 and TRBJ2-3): AAGVIQSPRHLIKEKRETATLKCYPIPRHDTVYWYQQGPGQDPQFLISFYEKMQSDKGSIPDRFSAQQFSDYHSELNMSSLELGDSALYFCASSFKRGAGDTQYFGPGTRLTVL.

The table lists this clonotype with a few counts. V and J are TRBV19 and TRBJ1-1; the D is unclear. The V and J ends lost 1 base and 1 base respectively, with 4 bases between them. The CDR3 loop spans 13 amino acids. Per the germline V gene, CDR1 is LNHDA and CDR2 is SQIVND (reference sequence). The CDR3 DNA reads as TGTGCCAGTAGTATAGGGGCGAACACTGAAGCTTTCTTT. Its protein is CASSIGANTEAFF.

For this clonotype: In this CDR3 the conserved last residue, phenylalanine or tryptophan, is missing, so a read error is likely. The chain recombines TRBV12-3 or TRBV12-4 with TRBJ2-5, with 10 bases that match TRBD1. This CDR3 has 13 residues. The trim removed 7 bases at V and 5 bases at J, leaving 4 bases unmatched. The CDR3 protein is CASNGQGEETQYL. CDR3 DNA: TGTGCCAGCAATGGACAGGGGGAGGAGACCCAGTACCTC.

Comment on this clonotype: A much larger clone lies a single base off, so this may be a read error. CDR3 residues: CASSLLASYEQYF. The CDR3 nucleotides are TGTGCCAGCAGTTTATTGGCCAGCTACGAGCAGTACTTC. The chain carries TRBV28 and TRBJ2-7; the D is unclear. Deletions cut 1 base from V and 3 bases from J, with 7 bases between. CDR3 size: 13 residues. The germline V gene has CDR1 MDHEN and CDR2 SYDVKM.

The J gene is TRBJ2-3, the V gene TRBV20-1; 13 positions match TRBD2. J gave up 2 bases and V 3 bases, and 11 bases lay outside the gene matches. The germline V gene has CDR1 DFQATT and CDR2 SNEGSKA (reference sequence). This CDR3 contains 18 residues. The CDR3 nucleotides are TGCAGTGCTAGTGGGACTAGCGGGATCGCATCGACCACAGATACGCAGTATTTT. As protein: CSASGTSGIASTTDTQYF.

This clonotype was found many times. The CDR3 nucleotides are TGTGCCAGCAGTTTACTGCCGACAGGGAGGCGAGAGACCCAGTACTTC. Its protein product is CASSLLPTGRRETQYF. The chain has TRBV28 and TRBJ2-5; D is possibly TRBD1 (7 bases). Trimming pared 2 bases from V and 4 bases from J, leaving 17 bases between. This CDR3 has 16 amino acids. CDR1 and CDR2 (germline): MDHEN, SYDVKM. The full variable domain, in which reference TRBV28 and TRBJ2-5 provide the parts outside the CDR3, is DVKVTQSSRYLVKRTGEKVFLECVQDMDHENMFWYRQDPGLGLRLIYFSYDVKMKEKGDIPEGYSVSREKKERFSLILESASTNQTSMYLCASSLLPTGRRETQYFGPGTRLLVL.

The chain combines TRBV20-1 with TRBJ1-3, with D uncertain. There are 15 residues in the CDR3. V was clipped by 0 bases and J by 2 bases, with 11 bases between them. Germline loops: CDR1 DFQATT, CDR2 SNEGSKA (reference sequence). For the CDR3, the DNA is TGCAGTGCTAGAGATCTAAGGCAGACTGGAAACACCATATATTTT. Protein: CSARDLRQTGNTIYF.

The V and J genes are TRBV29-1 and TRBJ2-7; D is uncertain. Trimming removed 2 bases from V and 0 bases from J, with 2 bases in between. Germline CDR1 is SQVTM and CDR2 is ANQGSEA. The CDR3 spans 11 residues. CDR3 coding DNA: TGCAGCGTTGAATACTCCTACGAGCAGTACTTC. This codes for CSVEYSYEQYF.

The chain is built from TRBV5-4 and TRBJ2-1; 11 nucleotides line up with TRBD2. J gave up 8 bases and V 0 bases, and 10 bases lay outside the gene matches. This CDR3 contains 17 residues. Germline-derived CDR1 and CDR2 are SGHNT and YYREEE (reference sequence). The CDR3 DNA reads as TGTGCCAGCAGCTTGGCCAAAATTGGGACTAGCGGACATGAGCAGTTCTTC. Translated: CASSLAKIGTSGHEQFF. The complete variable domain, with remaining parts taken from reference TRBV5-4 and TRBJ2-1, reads ETGVTQSPTHLIKTRGQQVTLRCSSQSGHNTVSWYQQALGQGPQFIFQYYREEENGRGNFPPRFSGLQFPNYSSELNVNALELDDSALYLCASSLAKIGTSGHEQFFGPGTRLTVL.

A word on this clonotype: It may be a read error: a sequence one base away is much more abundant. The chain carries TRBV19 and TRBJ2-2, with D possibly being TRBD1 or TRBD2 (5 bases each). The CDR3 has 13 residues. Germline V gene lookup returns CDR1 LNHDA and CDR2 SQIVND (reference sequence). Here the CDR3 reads CATPDTNTGELLF. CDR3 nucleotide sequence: TGTGCCACCCCGGACACGAACACCGGGGAGCTGCTTTTT. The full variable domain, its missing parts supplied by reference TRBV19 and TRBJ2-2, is DGGITQSPKYLFRKEGQNVTLSCEQNLNHDAMYWYRQDPGQGLRLIYYSQIVNDFQKGDIAEGYSVSREKKESFPLTVTSAQKNPTAFYLCATPDTNTGELLFGEGSRLTVL.

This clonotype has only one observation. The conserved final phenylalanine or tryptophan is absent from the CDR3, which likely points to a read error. The CDR3 sequence: CSVGGRQGSNEQFL. The CDR3 bases are TGCAGCGTTGGCGGGCGGCAGGGGAGCAATGAGCAGTTCTTA. The V call is TRBV29-1, the J call TRBJ2-1; tentatively, D is TRBD1 (6 bases). The CDR3 extends over 14 amino acids. Trimming stripped 4 bases from V and 6 bases from J, with 16 bases between. Looked up from germline, CDR1 is SQVTM and CDR2 is ANQGSEA.

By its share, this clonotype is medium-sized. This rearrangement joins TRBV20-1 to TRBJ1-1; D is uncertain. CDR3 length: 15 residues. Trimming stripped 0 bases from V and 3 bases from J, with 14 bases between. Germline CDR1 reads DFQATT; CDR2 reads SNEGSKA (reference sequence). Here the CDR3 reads CSARDIGSWDTEAFF. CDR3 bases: TGCAGTGCTAGAGATATTGGCAGTTGGGACACTGAAGCTTTCTTT.

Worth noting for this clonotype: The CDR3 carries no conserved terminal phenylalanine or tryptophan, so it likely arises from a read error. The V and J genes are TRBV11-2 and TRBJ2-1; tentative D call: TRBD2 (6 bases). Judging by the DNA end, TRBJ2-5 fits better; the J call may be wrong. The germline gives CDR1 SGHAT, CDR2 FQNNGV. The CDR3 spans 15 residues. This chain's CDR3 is CASSLGDSGIETQYV. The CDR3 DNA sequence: TGTGCCAGCAGCTTAGGGGACTCGGGCATAGAGACCCAGTACGTC.

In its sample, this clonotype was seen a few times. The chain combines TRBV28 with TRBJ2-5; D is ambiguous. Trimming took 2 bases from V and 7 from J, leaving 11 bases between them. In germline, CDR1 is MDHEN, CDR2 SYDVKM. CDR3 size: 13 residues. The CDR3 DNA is TGTGCCAGCAGTTTACAAGTCCCTGGGACCCAGTACTTC. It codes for CASSLQVPGTQYF.

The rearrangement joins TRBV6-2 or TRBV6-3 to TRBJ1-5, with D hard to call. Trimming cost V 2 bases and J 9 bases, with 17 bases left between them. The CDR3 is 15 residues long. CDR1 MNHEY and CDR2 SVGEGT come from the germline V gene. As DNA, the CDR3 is TGTGCCAGCAGTTACGTAAGTCCCGAAGTTCGGCCCCAGCATTTT. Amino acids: CASSYVSPEVRPQHF.

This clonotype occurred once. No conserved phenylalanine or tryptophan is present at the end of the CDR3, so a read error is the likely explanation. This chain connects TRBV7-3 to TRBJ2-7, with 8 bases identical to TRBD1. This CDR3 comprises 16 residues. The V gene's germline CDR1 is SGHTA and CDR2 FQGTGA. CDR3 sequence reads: CAISLWWRQGRDEQYL. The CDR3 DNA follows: TGTGCCATCAGCTTGTGGTGGAGACAGGGGAGAGACGAGCAGTACCTC.

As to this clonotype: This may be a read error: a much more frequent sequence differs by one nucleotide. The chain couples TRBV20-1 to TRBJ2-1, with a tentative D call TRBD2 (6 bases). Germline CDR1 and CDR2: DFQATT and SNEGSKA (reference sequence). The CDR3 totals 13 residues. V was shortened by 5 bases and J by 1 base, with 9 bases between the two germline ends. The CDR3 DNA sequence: TGCAGTGCTGGGGGGTCGTCCTACAATGAGCAGTTCTTC. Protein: CSAGGSSYNEQFF.

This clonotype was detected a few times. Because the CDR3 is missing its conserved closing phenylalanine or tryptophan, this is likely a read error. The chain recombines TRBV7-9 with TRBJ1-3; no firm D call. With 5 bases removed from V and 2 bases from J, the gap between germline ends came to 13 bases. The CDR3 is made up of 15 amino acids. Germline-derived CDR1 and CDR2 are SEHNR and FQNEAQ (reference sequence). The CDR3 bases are TGTGCCAGCAGCGGCGGACCCTCTGCTGGAAACACCATATATCTT. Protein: CASSGGPSAGNTIYL.

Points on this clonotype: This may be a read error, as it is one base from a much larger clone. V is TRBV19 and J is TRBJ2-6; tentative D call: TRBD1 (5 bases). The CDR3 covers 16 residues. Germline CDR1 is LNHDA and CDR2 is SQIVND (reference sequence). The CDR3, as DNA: TGTGCCAGTAGTTTTTACAGGTCCTCTGGGGCCAACGACCTGACTTTC. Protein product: CASSFYRSSGANDLTF. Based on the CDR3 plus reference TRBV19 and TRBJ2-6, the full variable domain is DGGITQSPKYLFRKEGQNVTLSCEQNLNHDAMYWYRQDPGQGLRLIYYSQIVNDFQKGDIAEGYSVSREKKESFPLTVTSAQKNPTAFYLCASSFYRSSGANDLTFGAGSRLTVL.

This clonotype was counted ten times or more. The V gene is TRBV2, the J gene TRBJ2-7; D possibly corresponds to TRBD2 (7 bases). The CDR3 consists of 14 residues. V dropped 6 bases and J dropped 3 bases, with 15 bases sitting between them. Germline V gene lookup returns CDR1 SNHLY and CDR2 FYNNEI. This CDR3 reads CASRNLGGGYEQYF. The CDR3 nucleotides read TGTGCCAGCAGGAACTTGGGAGGGGGCTACGAGCAGTACTTC.